This TCR beta chain appears in the sequencing data of a study of T-cell memory formation after mild COVID-19. Study details: For the most part, TCR clusters were specific to one donor. Regarding the study as a whole: CD4+ contracting clones lay mainly in CM and EM, CD8+ ones in EMRA.

A single record per CDR3 protein comes from TCRdb applying MiXCR to the 5' RACE reads. The table records around 150,000 distinct CDR3 sequences, around 10% of them present only once. In its sample, this clonotype was seen many times. As yet, its antigen is unknown. The germline V gene encodes CDR1 MGHRA and CDR2 YSYEKL. The CDR3 has 17 amino acids. V gave up 0 bases and J gave up 1 base; unmatched junction bases: 4. The chain is built from TRBV4-1 and TRBJ2-3, with TRBD2 matching 10 bases. This TCR was recovered from a man aged 18 to 29 who had mild COVID-19 (a few samples of this study predate the infection). Cell type and time point are not known. Specimen: PBMCs or a T cell subset sorted from them (not recorded which). The CDR3 DNA sequence: TGCGCCAGCAGCCAAGATTGGACTAGCGGTGGCACAGATACGCAGTATTTT. Protein product: CASSQDWTSGGTDTQYF.